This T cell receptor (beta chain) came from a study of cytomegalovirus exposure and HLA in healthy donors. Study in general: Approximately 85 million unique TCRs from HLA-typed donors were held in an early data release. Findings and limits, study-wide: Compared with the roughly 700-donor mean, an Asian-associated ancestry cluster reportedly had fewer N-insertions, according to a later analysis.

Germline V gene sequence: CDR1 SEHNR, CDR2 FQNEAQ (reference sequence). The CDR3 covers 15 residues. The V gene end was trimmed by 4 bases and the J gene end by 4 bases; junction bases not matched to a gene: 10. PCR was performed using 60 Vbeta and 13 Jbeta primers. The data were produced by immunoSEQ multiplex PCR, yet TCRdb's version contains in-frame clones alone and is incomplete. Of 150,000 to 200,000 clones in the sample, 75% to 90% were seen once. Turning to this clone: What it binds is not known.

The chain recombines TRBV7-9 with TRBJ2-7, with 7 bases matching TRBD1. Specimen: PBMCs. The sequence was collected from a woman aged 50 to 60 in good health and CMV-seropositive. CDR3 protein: CASSCVRDSLYEQYF. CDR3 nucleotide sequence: TGTGCCAGCAGCTGCGTCCGGGACAGCCTTTACGAGCAGTACTTC.